This entry lists 30 T cell receptor beta chains sequenced from one sample in a study of cytomegalovirus exposure and HLA in healthy donors. PCR used 60 Vbeta primers and 13 Jbeta primers. Measured with immunoSEQ multiplex PCR; TCRdb has only the in-frame clones, and not every one. In the table there are under 150,000 clones, over 60% of which are singletons. Sample: PBMCs. Receptor source: a male donor in good health and CMV-seropositive.

This clone was counted a few times. Germline is not matched at one junction end, which may reflect a read error. The chain is built from TRBV7-7 and TRBJ2-1; 8 bases match TRBD2. The germline CDR1 and CDR2 sequences are SSHAT and FNYEAQ (reference sequence). The CDR3 has 13 residues. CDR3 DNA: TGTGCTAGCAGCTCCTTAGCGGGACGCGAGCAGTTCTTC. It encodes CASSSLAGREQFF.

This clone is a singleton in its sample. V and J are TRBV19 and TRBJ2-2; 9 bases are shared with TRBD2. Germline V gene lookup returns CDR1 LNHDA and CDR2 SQIVND (reference sequence). After removal of 3 bases from V and 4 bases from J, the junction contained 6 bases not matched to a gene. This CDR3 has 16 residues. The CDR3 DNA is TGTGCCAGTAGTATTTTAGCGGGGGTACTCACCGGGGAGCTGTTTTTT. Amino acid sequence: CASSILAGVLTGELFF.

The V gene is TRBV7-2, the J gene TRBJ1-1, with D possibly being TRBD1 (6 bases). The CDR3 length is 14 residues. V lost 2 bases and J lost 1, with 8 bases in between. Looked up from germline, CDR1 is SGHTA and CDR2 is FQGNSA. CDR3 residues: CASSLQGWNTEAFF. CDR3 sequence (DNA): TGTGCCAGCAGCTTACAGGGGTGGAACACTGAAGCTTTCTTT.

CDR3 sequence: CASSAGGRSYEQYF. The CDR3 nucleotides are TGTGCCAGCAGCGCCGGGGGAAGGTCCTACGAGCAGTACTTC. The chain links TRBV9 to TRBJ2-7; D is perhaps TRBD2 (6 bases). V was trimmed by 3 bases and J by 1 base, leaving 11 bases between them. The CDR3 loop spans 14 amino acids. Germline values: CDR1 SGDLS, CDR2 YYNGEE. The variable domain in full, with the rest retrieved from reference TRBV9 and TRBJ2-7, is DSGVTQTPKHLITATGQRVTLRCSPRSGDLSVYWYQQSLDQGLQFLIQYYNGEERAKGNILERFSAQQFPDLHSELNLSSLELGDSALYFCASSAGGRSYEQYFGPGTRLTVT.

This clone was counted a single time. J is TRBJ2-1 and V is TRBV10-3, with 12 bases identical to TRBD2. Germline CDR1 ENHRY, CDR2 SYGVKD. This CDR3 has 17 amino acids. Losses at the gene ends were 0 bases for V and 4 bases for J; bases not matched to a gene: 4. Here the CDR3 reads CAISESSGLAGYNEQFF. The CDR3 DNA sequence: TGTGCCATCAGTGAGTCCTCGGGACTAGCGGGTTACAATGAGCAGTTCTTC.

This chain joins TRBV19 and TRBJ2-5, with 9 bases aligning to TRBD2. Germline V gene data show CDR1 as LNHDA and CDR2 as SQIVND (reference sequence). The J segment lost 2 bases and the V segment lost 3 bases, leaving 4 bases of the junction unmatched. CDR3 length equals 15 residues. CDR3 in DNA: TGTGCCAGTAGTATTGGGACTAGCTCGCAAGAGACCCAGTACTTC. This sequence encodes CASSIGTSSQETQYF.

Only a few counts were recorded for this clone. The V gene is TRBV27, the J gene TRBJ2-7; D possibly corresponds to TRBD1 (6 bases). Trimming left V 5 bases short and J 1 base short, with 30 bases between. The CDR3 extends over 20 amino acids. Per germline, CDR1 MNHEY and CDR2 SMNVEV (reference sequence). The CDR3 DNA is TGTGCCAGCAGTGAGACCTCACACAGGGTGACGTCAGGAGGATCCTACGAGCAGTACTTC. This codes for CASSETSHRVTSGGSYEQYF.

This chain links TRBV20-1 with TRBJ1-5, with D possibly TRBD1 on 5 matching bases. CDR3 length: 11 amino acids. V shed 3 bases and J shed 7 bases, with 7 bases lying between them. Germline values: CDR1 DFQATT, CDR2 SNEGSKA (reference sequence). The CDR3 loop is CSASSGQPQHF. The CDR3 DNA follows: TGCAGTGCTAGTTCAGGGCAGCCCCAGCATTTT.

The chain's CDR3 is CATSWAGPAYEQYF. The CDR3 coding sequence is TGTGCCACTTCGTGGGCGGGACCAGCCTACGAGCAGTACTTC. The chain couples TRBV27 to TRBJ2-7, with D possibly matching TRBD2 (6 bases). The CDR3 has 14 residues. The germline V gene has CDR1 MNHEY and CDR2 SMNVEV (reference sequence). V was cut by 10 bases and J by 2 bases, with 18 bases left in between.

The chain couples TRBV5-6 to TRBJ1-5; 7 bases match TRBD1. In germline, CDR1 is SGHDT, CDR2 YYEEEE. The J segment lost 2 bases and the V segment lost 4 bases, leaving 3 bases of the junction unmatched. The CDR3 spans 14 residues. Written as DNA, the CDR3 is TGTGCCAGCAGCAGTGACAGGGGCAATCAGCCCCAGCATTTT. Its protein is CASSSDRGNQPQHF.

The J gene is TRBJ1-4, the V gene TRBV7-2; D is perhaps TRBD1 (6 bases). Trimming took 1 base from V and 7 from J, leaving 13 bases between them. The CDR3 totals 15 residues. Germline assignment: CDR1 SGHTA and CDR2 FQGNSA. The CDR3 loop is CASSLGTVSLEKLFF. The CDR3, as DNA: TGTGCCAGCAGCTTAGGGACAGTATCGCTTGAAAAACTGTTTTTT.

The rearrangement joins TRBV7-3 to TRBJ1-1, with 8 bases fitting TRBD1. Unmatched junction bases numbered 3, after V lost 5 bases and J lost 1 base. This CDR3 has 14 residues. From germline, CDR1 is SGHTA and CDR2 FQGTGA. CDR3: CASSPGQGNTEAFF. The CDR3 region has the DNA TGTGCCAGCAGCCCAGGACAGGGGAACACTGAAGCTTTCTTT.

The rearrangement uses TRBV7-3 and TRBJ2-1, with D unclear. This CDR3 has 16 amino acids. Germline-derived CDR1 and CDR2 are SGHTA and FQGTGA. V shed 0 bases and J shed 5 bases, with 14 bases lying between them. The CDR3 here is CASSLTLGSPDNEQFF. DNA for the CDR3: TGTGCCAGCAGCTTAACTTTGGGTAGCCCCGACAATGAGCAGTTCTTC.

The genes are TRBV11-2 and TRBJ2-1, with a possible D match to TRBD1 (6 bases). CDR1 is SGHAT and CDR2 is FQNNGV in the germline V gene. The germline V and J ends were trimmed by 4 bases and 3 bases, with 16 bases remaining between them. The CDR3 length is 16 residues. The CDR3 nucleotides read TGTGCCAGCAGCTCCTACGGGACACGGTTCTACAATGAGCAGTTCTTC. Its protein is CASSSYGTRFYNEQFF.

The DNA for the CDR3 is TGTGCCAGCTCAGACGGGACAACCAATTCACCCCTCCACTTT. This translates into CASSDGTTNSPLHF. This rearrangement joins TRBV18 to TRBJ1-6, with D maybe TRBD1 (6 bases). The CDR3 consists of 14 residues. Per the germline V gene, CDR1 is KGHSH and CDR2 is LQKENI. Deletions cut 5 bases from V and 7 bases from J, with 12 bases between.

This clone has just a few counts. The chain joins TRBV5-1 to TRBJ2-7; D remains unclear. Trimming shortened V by 4 bases and J by 1 base, and 12 bases separated the two germline ends. Germline CDR1 and CDR2: SGHRS and YFSETQ. CDR3 length equals 14 residues. CDR3 in DNA: TGCGCCAGCAGCCCTCGGTGGTCTTCCTACGAGCAGTACTTC. Residues: CASSPRWSSYEQYF.

The V and J genes are TRBV6-5 and TRBJ1-4; D gene ambiguous. The CDR3 is made up of 14 amino acids. Germline CDR1 is MNHEY and CDR2 is SVGAGI. Trimming stripped 2 bases from V and 0 bases from J, with 4 bases between. The DNA for the CDR3 is TGTGCCAGCAGTTACCGGGCAACTAATGAAAAACTGTTTTTT. This encodes CASSYRATNEKLFF.

The chain recombines TRBV29-1 with TRBJ2-1; D is possibly TRBD2 (5 bases). V was shortened by 6 bases and J by 0 bases, with 15 bases between the two germline ends. Germline lookup yields CDR1 SQVTM and CDR2 ANQGSEA. CDR3 length equals 15 residues. The CDR3 sequence: CSVPDSSISYNEQFF. The CDR3 DNA reads TGCAGCGTCCCCGATTCTAGCATCTCCTACAATGAGCAGTTCTTC.

This chain uses TRBV5-1 with TRBJ1-2; TRBD1 agrees at 8 bases. The junction had 9 bases not matched to a gene; V was cut back by 6 bases and J by 2 bases. This CDR3 contains 15 residues. Germline CDR1 and CDR2: SGHRS and YFSETQ. CDR3: CASTPDRGDNYGYTF. In nucleotides, the CDR3 is TGCGCCAGCACCCCAGACAGGGGAGACAACTATGGCTACACCTTC.

This clone came up a few times. The chain uses TRBV11-2 and TRBJ2-1; 11 bases agree with TRBD2. The CDR3 spans 15 residues. Germline CDR1 and CDR2: SGHAT and FQNNGV. The ends lost 5 bases at V and 6 bases at J; junction bases unmatched: 6. This CDR3 is CASSLRTSGSNEQFF. The DNA of the CDR3 is TGTGCCAGCAGCCTAAGGACTAGCGGGTCCAATGAGCAGTTCTTC.

The V gene is TRBV30, the J gene TRBJ2-7; 11 bases fit TRBD2. J was trimmed by 7 bases and V by 1 base; bases with no gene match: 15. The V gene's germline CDR1 is GTSNPN and CDR2 SVGIG (reference sequence). This CDR3 is 17 amino acids long. CDR3 protein: CAWSARQVAGGPGEQYF. The CDR3 DNA is TGTGCCTGGAGTGCCAGGCAGGTAGCGGGAGGGCCTGGTGAGCAGTACTTC. The full variable domain, rest sourced from reference TRBV30 and TRBJ2-7, is SQTIHQWPATLVQPVGSPLSLECTVEGTSNPNLYWYRQAAGRGLQLLFYSVGIGQISSEVPQNLSASRPQDRQFILSSKKLLLSDSGFYLCAWSARQVAGGPGEQYFGPGTRLTVT.

The V and J genes are TRBV6-1 and TRBJ2-3; D possibly corresponds to TRBD2 (7 bases). The ends were cut back, 3 bases at V and 2 bases at J, with 15 bases in the middle. Germline V CDR1 and CDR2: MNHNS, SASEGT. There are 16 residues in the CDR3. The CDR3 reads CASSEMAGATTDTQYF. DNA for the CDR3: TGTGCCAGCAGTGAGATGGCGGGGGCTACCACAGATACGCAGTATTTT.

The gene calls are TRBV6-1 and TRBJ1-1, with D tentatively TRBD1 (6 bases). Trimming removed 5 bases at V and 5 bases at J, with 12 bases between. The CDR3 is 13 residues long. The V gene's germline CDR1 is MNHNS and CDR2 SASEGT. For the CDR3, the DNA is TGTGCCAGCAGTAACACACAGGGTACTGAAGCTTTCTTT. It is translated as CASSNTQGTEAFF.

The chain links TRBV28 to TRBJ2-7; 12 nucleotides align to TRBD2. With V trimmed by 2 bases and J by 7 bases, 6 bases remained unmatched. Germline lookup yields CDR1 MDHEN and CDR2 SYDVKM. CDR3 length: 15 residues. CDR3 coding DNA: TGTGCCAGCAGTTTAAGACTAGCGGGAGTGGGGGAGCAGTACTTC. It codes for CASSLRLAGVGEQYF.

V usage is TRBV6-6 and J usage is TRBJ1-5, with TRBD1 as a possible D gene (5 bases). The CDR3 contains 12 residues. The germline gives CDR1 MNHNY, CDR2 SVGAGI (reference sequence). V shed 6 bases and J shed 7 bases, with 10 bases lying between them. CDR3 DNA sequence: TGTGCCAGCAGCGACAGATTCCAGCCCCAGCATTTT. Protein sequence: CASSDRFQPQHF.

The chain employs TRBV7-8 and TRBJ1-5; D is unclear. Germline V gives CDR1 SGHVS, CDR2 FQNEAQ. This CDR3 is 15 amino acids long. The V gene lost 3 bases and the J gene lost 0 bases, with 9 bases spanning the gap. The CDR3 nucleotides read TGTGCCAGCAGCTTTGGGAGCAATAGCAATCAGCCCCAGCATTTT. This encodes CASSFGSNSNQPQHF. Filled out from reference TRBV7-8 and TRBJ1-5, the complete variable domain reads GAGVSQSPRYKVAKRGQDVALRCDPISGHVSLFWYQQALGQGPEFLTYFQNEAQLDKSGLPSDRFFAERPEGSVSTLKIQRTQQEDSAVYLCASSFGSNSNQPQHFGDGTRLSIL.

This chain uses TRBV5-1 with TRBJ2-2, with TRBD2 identical over 7 bases. This CDR3 is 13 amino acids long. Germline CDR1 is SGHRS and CDR2 is YFSETQ. Trimming removed 4 bases from V and 7 bases from J; junction bases left unmatched: 4. The chain's CDR3 is CASSTGLDGELFF. DNA for the CDR3: TGCGCCAGCAGCACCGGACTAGACGGGGAGCTGTTTTTT. The whole variable domain, filled in from reference TRBV5-1 and TRBJ2-2, reads KAGVTQTPRYLIKTRGQQVTLSCSPISGHRSVSWYQQTPGQGLQFLFEYFSETQRNKGNFPGRFSGRQFSNSRSEMNVSTLELGDSALYLCASSTGLDGELFFGEGSRLTVL.

The chain links TRBV2 to TRBJ2-2; D gene unclear. CDR1 SNHLY and CDR2 FYNNEI come from the germline V gene. The CDR3 loop spans 15 amino acids. Trimming cost V 1 base and J 1 base, with 7 bases left between them. The CDR3 here is CASSEGLKNTGELFF. CDR3 DNA sequence: TGTGCCAGCAGTGAAGGTCTAAAGAACACCGGGGAGCTGTTTTTT.

V usage is TRBV10-3 and J usage is TRBJ2-3; D possibly corresponds to TRBD2 (6 bases). Germline CDR1 is ENHRY and CDR2 is SYGVKD. The CDR3 covers 14 residues. Trimming took 7 bases from V and 1 from J, leaving 12 bases between them. CDR3 loop: CAITSGVGTDTQYF. The CDR3 nucleotides are TGTGCCATCACATCGGGAGTGGGCACAGATACGCAGTATTTT.

The rearrangement links TRBV15 to TRBJ1-2, with 8 positions matching TRBD1. The germline V gene has CDR1 LNHNV and CDR2 YYDKDF (reference sequence). V lost 6 bases, J lost 3 bases, and 6 bases stayed unmatched. The CDR3 is 14 amino acids. CDR3 DNA: TGTGCCACCAGAACGGACAGGGAGGACTATGGCTACACCTTC. Amino acid sequence: CATRTDREDYGYTF.